These 19 T cell receptor beta chains were sequenced from one sample in a study of cytomegalovirus exposure and HLA in healthy donors. With 60 Vbeta and 13 Jbeta primers, the PCR was carried out. Method: immunoSEQ multiplex PCR; TCRdb's copy keeps in-frame clones and lacks some. The data contain 100,000 to 120,000 clones, roughly 71% of them singletons. The sequencing sample was made of PBMCs. Every receptor here comes from a young man in good health and CMV-seropositive.

The J gene is TRBJ1-2, the V gene TRBV29-1; 7 bases align to TRBD1. Germline CDR1 reads SQVTM; CDR2 reads ANQGSEA. CDR3 length: 15 amino acids. Unmatched junction bases numbered 18, after V lost 6 bases and J lost 8 bases. The CDR3 loop is CSVDDRSVGGGGYTF. Written as DNA, the CDR3 is TGCAGCGTAGATGACCGTTCAGTAGGGGGCGGCGGCTACACCTTC. Variable domain in full (rest from reference TRBV29-1 and TRBJ1-2): SAVISQKPSRDICQRGTSLTIQCQVDSQVTMMFWYRQQPGQSLTLIATANQGSEATYESGFVIDKFPISRPNLTFSTLTVSNMSPEDSSIYLCSVDDRSVGGGGYTFGSGTRLTVV.

The sample holds a few counts of this clone. This chain links TRBV28 with TRBJ2-7; D is ambiguous. CDR3 length equals 13 residues. Germline V gene data show CDR1 as MDHEN and CDR2 as SYDVKM. Trimming cost V 8 bases and J 0 bases, with 11 bases left between them. The chain's CDR3 is CASLAVASYEQYF. In nucleotides, the CDR3 is TGTGCCAGCCTGGCTGTCGCCTCCTACGAGCAGTACTTC. Together with reference TRBV28 and TRBJ2-7, the CDR3 gives the full variable domain: DVKVTQSSRYLVKRTGEKVFLECVQDMDHENMFWYRQDPGLGLRLIYFSYDVKMKEKGDIPEGYSVSREKKERFSLILESASTNQTSMYLCASLAVASYEQYFGPGTRLTVT.

The chain links TRBV6-1 to TRBJ1-1; 8 nucleotides agree with TRBD1. The CDR3 runs 14 residues. Germline V gene sequence: CDR1 MNHNS, CDR2 SASEGT. Trimming removed 6 bases from V and 5 bases from J; junction bases left unmatched: 8. In DNA, the CDR3 is TGTGCCAGCAGGACCGGGACAGGACGGACTGAAGCTTTCTTT. Its protein is CASRTGTGRTEAFF.

CDR3 bases: TGTGCCAGCAGTGAATCACAGGGGGCCTCTAACACTGAAGCTTTCTTT. It encodes CASSESQGASNTEAFF. The rearrangement joins TRBV7-9 to TRBJ1-1; 9 nucleotides agree with TRBD1. J gave up 2 bases and V 6 bases, and 10 bases lay outside the gene matches. The germline V gene has CDR1 SEHNR and CDR2 FQNEAQ (reference sequence). This CDR3 comprises 16 residues.

This clone was counted once. The rearrangement joins TRBV9 to TRBJ2-1; TRBD1 matches at 8 bases. Unmatched junction bases numbered 9, after V lost 4 bases and J lost 9 bases. Germline-derived CDR1 and CDR2 are SGDLS and YYNGEE. This CDR3 has 14 residues. CDR3: CASSPDTGGGEQFF. The CDR3 DNA follows: TGTGCCAGCAGCCCGGACACAGGGGGTGGTGAGCAGTTCTTC.

This clone showed up just once. The CDR3: CASSLRNRGYEQYF. In DNA form, the CDR3 reads TGTGCCAGCAGCTTACGTAATCGGGGCTACGAGCAGTACTTC. The genes are TRBV7-2 and TRBJ2-7; a possible D gene is TRBD2 (5 bases). Between the trimmed V and J ends, which lost 2 bases and 3 bases, there was a span of 11 bases. CDR1 SGHTA and CDR2 FQGNSA come from the germline V gene. The CDR3 spans 14 residues.

The chain recombines TRBV2 with TRBJ2-7; 7 positions match TRBD1. The CDR3 spans 11 residues. J was trimmed by 6 bases and V by 7 bases; bases with no gene match: 3. Germline V gene sequence: CDR1 SNHLY, CDR2 FYNNEI. CDR3 sequence: CASTTGSEQYF. CDR3 DNA sequence: TGTGCCAGCACGACAGGGAGCGAGCAGTACTTC. Full variable domain (outside the CDR3, taken from reference TRBV2 and TRBJ2-7): EPEVTQTPSHQVTQMGQEVILRCVPISNHLYFYWYRQILGQKVEFLVSFYNNEISEKSEIFDDQFSVERPDGSNFTLKIRSTKLEDSAMYFCASTTGSEQYFGPGTRLTVT.

This sequence joins TRBV6-1 and TRBJ1-2; D is uncertain. V lost 8 bases, J lost 6 bases, and 16 bases lay in between. The CDR3 spans 13 residues. Germline V lookup: CDR1 MNHNS, CDR2 SASEGT. The CDR3 spells CASSPRVTNGYTF. The CDR3 region has the DNA TGTGCCAGCTCCCCCCGGGTTACTAATGGCTACACCTTC.

This rearrangement joins TRBV5-4 to TRBJ1-6; tentatively, D is TRBD1 (6 bases). Germline V gene data show CDR1 as SGHNT and CDR2 as YYREEE (reference sequence). This CDR3 comprises 16 residues. V was pared by 0 bases and J by 7 bases, with 14 bases between. CDR3 protein: CASSLVRGAINSPLHF. As DNA, the CDR3 is TGTGCCAGCAGCTTGGTACGGGGGGCAATAAATTCACCCCTCCACTTT.

J is TRBJ1-2 and V is TRBV10-1, with a weak D call TRBD1 (6 bases). The length of the CDR3 is 16 residues. Germline loops: CDR1 WNHNN, CDR2 SYGVQD (reference sequence). V lost 0 bases, J lost 8 bases, and 19 bases lay in between. The CDR3 reads CASSESSQGRVGGYTF. CDR3 DNA sequence: TGCGCCAGCAGTGAGTCCTCCCAGGGGCGCGTCGGGGGCTACACCTTC.

This clone is a singleton in its sample. DNA for the CDR3: TGTGCCAGTAGTTCCCGAACAACAGGGTTTGGCAATCAGCCCCAGCATTTT. Encoded protein: CASSSRTTGFGNQPQHF. This sequence joins TRBV19 and TRBJ1-5; maybe TRBD1 (6 bases). Trimming left V 5 bases short and J 2 bases short, with 19 bases between. The CDR3 spans 17 residues. Germline assignment: CDR1 LNHDA and CDR2 SQIVND (reference sequence). The variable domain in full, with the rest retrieved from reference TRBV19 and TRBJ1-5, is DGGITQSPKYLFRKEGQNVTLSCEQNLNHDAMYWYRQDPGQGLRLIYYSQIVNDFQKGDIAEGYSVSREKKESFPLTVTSAQKNPTAFYLCASSSRTTGFGNQPQHFGDGTRLSIL.

This clone has a single count. The chain is built from TRBV7-8 and TRBJ2-7; 7 bases fit TRBD2. The CDR3 has 15 amino acids. J was trimmed by 3 bases and V by 1 base; bases with no gene match: 6. Germline V gene data show CDR1 as SGHVS and CDR2 as FQNEAQ. The CDR3: CASSLVGGRGYEQYV. In nucleotides, the CDR3 is TGTGCCAGCAGCTTAGTCGGAGGGAGGGGCTACGAGCAGTACGTC.

The V and J genes are TRBV5-1 and TRBJ1-1; TRBD1 agrees at 7 bases. This CDR3 contains 13 residues. CDR1 is SGHRS and CDR2 is YFSETQ in the germline V gene. V gave up 4 bases and J gave up 7 bases; unmatched junction bases: 7. The CDR3 DNA reads as TGCGCCAGCAGCGGGGGGACAGAACGTGAAGCTTTCTTT. Translation gives CASSGGTEREAFF.

The chain is built from TRBV28 and TRBJ1-2; D gene ambiguous. Germline-derived CDR1 and CDR2 are MDHEN and SYDVKM. This CDR3 region has 13 residues. The V and J ends lost 3 bases and 5 bases respectively, with 10 bases between them. CDR3 region: CASSLPQTYGYTF. In DNA form, the CDR3 reads TGTGCCAGCAGTTTGCCGCAGACATATGGCTACACCTTC.

The chain has TRBV6-1 and TRBJ2-1, with 10 bases aligning to TRBD1. Germline V gives CDR1 MNHNS, CDR2 SASEGT. The CDR3 consists of 14 residues. V lost 9 bases and J lost 7; bases outside the gene matches: 9. CDR3 region: CARLWGTGDNEQFF. CDR3 nucleotides: TGTGCCAGGCTTTGGGGGACAGGGGATAATGAGCAGTTCTTC.

This clone was counted once. The chain has TRBV10-1 and TRBJ2-1, with D possibly matching TRBD1 (7 bases). Trimming shortened V by 8 bases and J by 9 bases, and 20 bases separated the two germline ends. Germline V CDR1 and CDR2: WNHNN, SYGVQD (reference sequence). The CDR3 is made up of 14 amino acids. This chain's CDR3 is CASSGSGGGIEQFF. CDR3 sequence (DNA): TGCGCCAGCTCCGGGTCAGGGGGAGGAATTGAGCAGTTCTTC.

The V call is TRBV6-5, the J call TRBJ2-3; D uncertain. This CDR3 has 13 residues. V lost 6 bases and J 6 bases, leaving 13 bases between the germline ends. The V gene's germline CDR1 is MNHEY and CDR2 SVGAGI. CDR3 region: CASSRGLIDTQYF. DNA for the CDR3: TGTGCCAGCAGCCGAGGTCTGATCGATACGCAGTATTTT.

CDR3 sequence: CASSFQDREFSYTF. The DNA for the CDR3 is TGTGCCAGCAGCTTTCAGGACAGGGAGTTTAGCTACACCTTC. The chain is built from TRBV5-4 and TRBJ1-2, with 8 nucleotides matching TRBD1. This CDR3 region has 14 residues. The trim removed 2 bases at V and 9 bases at J, leaving 9 bases unmatched. CDR1 is SGHNT, CDR2 YYREEE, per germline (reference sequence).

This clone has just a few counts. The chain links TRBV28 to TRBJ1-6; D is perhaps TRBD1 (6 bases). The germline V gene has CDR1 MDHEN and CDR2 SYDVKM. The CDR3 covers 13 residues. CDR3 residues: CPQGRPRNSPLHF. In nucleotides, the CDR3 is TGTCCTCAGGGGCGCCCCCGTAATTCACCCCTCCACTTT.